The 10 T cell receptor beta chains below were found in one sample sequenced in a study of T-cell reconstitution after alpha-beta-depleted transplantation in children. Unique molecular identifiers were used in preparing the TCRbeta library. TCRdb independently ran MiXCR on the PCR reads; one entry per CDR3 protein. The sample carries some 200,000 distinct CDR3 sequences, over 9.5% recorded once. The sequencing used PBMCs from the stem cell graft donor, collected from the stem cell graft. All receptors derive from a human donor who donated a stem cell graft to a child with SCID.

This rearrangement joins TRBV6-2 or TRBV6-3 to TRBJ2-7, with TRBD1 matching over 7 bases. Germline-derived CDR1 and CDR2 are MNHEY and SVGEGT. The junction had 12 bases not matched to a gene; V was cut back by 7 bases and J by 0 bases. This CDR3 region has 16 residues. The CDR3, as DNA: TGTGCCAGCACCTCCCGGGGACAGCCACACTCCTACGAGCAGTACTTC. This codes for CASTSRGQPHSYEQYF.

In this sample, this clonotype turned up many times. The chain couples TRBV6-6 to TRBJ2-7; D is ambiguous. Trimming removed 6 bases from V and 2 bases from J, with 11 bases in between. Germline CDR1 and CDR2: MNHNY and SVGAGI (reference sequence). The CDR3 is 13 amino acids. The CDR3 reads CASRSRFPYEQYF. CDR3 in DNA: TGTGCCAGCAGATCCAGGTTCCCCTACGAGCAGTACTTC.

This clonotype was counted at least ten times. The gene calls are TRBV7-9 and TRBJ1-1; 9 nucleotides align to TRBD1. The ends lost 5 bases at V and 7 bases at J; junction bases unmatched: 8. CDR1 is SEHNR and CDR2 is FQNEAQ in the germline V gene (reference sequence). The CDR3 totals 14 residues. CDR3 in DNA: TGTGCCAGCAGCCAGGGACAGGGTTGGAGTGAAGCTTTCTTT. It yields the protein CASSQGQGWSEAFF.

This clonotype occurred many times. The chain has TRBV7-9 and TRBJ2-5; D gene uncertain. Germline V gene sequence: CDR1 SEHNR, CDR2 FQNEAQ (reference sequence). CDR3 length equals 12 residues. Trimming cost V 2 bases and J 7 bases, with 8 bases left between them. Here the CDR3 reads CASSLPMATQYF. The CDR3 region has the DNA TGTGCCAGCAGCTTACCTATGGCGACCCAGTACTTC.

The sample holds many counts of this clonotype. Here the CDR3 DNA reads TGTGCCAGCAGTTATACCCCGTCGGGACTAGAGACAGATACGCAGTATTTT. Residues: CASSYTPSGLETDTQYF. The chain recombines TRBV6-5 with TRBJ2-3, with 8 bases matching TRBD2. CDR1 MNHEY and CDR2 SVGAGI come from the germline V gene. This CDR3 contains 17 residues. Losses at the gene ends were 3 bases for V and 3 bases for J; bases not matched to a gene: 11.

This clonotype has ten or more counts. The rearrangement joins TRBV7-9 to TRBJ2-7; tentative D call: TRBD1 (6 bases). Deletions cut 4 bases from V and 7 bases from J, with 17 bases between. CDR3 length equals 14 residues. Per the germline V gene, CDR1 is SEHNR and CDR2 is FQNEAQ (reference sequence). CDR3 sequence: CASSSDRSLGEQYF. CDR3 sequence (DNA): TGTGCCAGCAGCTCCGACAGGTCCCTGGGGGAGCAGTACTTC. Variable domain in full (rest from reference TRBV7-9 and TRBJ2-7): DTGVSQNPRHKITKRGQNVTFRCDPISEHNRLYWYRQTLGQGPEFLTYFQNEAQLEKSRLLSDRFSAERPKGSFSTLEIQRTEQGDSAMYLCASSSDRSLGEQYFGPGTRLTVT.

This chain joins TRBV5-1 and TRBJ2-6, with 12 bases fitting TRBD1. The CDR3 runs 17 residues. Germline V gene lookup returns CDR1 SGHRS and CDR2 YFSETQ. The J segment lost 2 bases and the V segment lost 4 bases, leaving 4 bases of the junction unmatched. The CDR3 reads CASSGGTGGAGANVLTF. The CDR3 region has the DNA TGCGCCAGCAGCGGCGGGACAGGGGGCGCTGGGGCCAACGTCCTGACTTTC.

This clonotype was counted ten times or more. V and J are TRBV10-3 and TRBJ2-1; D is ambiguous. This CDR3 region has 12 residues. V lost 6 bases, J lost 7 bases, and 10 bases lay in between. Germline V lookup: CDR1 ENHRY, CDR2 SYGVKD. Here the CDR3 DNA reads TGTGCCATCAGCACAACAGAAAATGAGCAGTTCTTC. Translated, it gives CAISTTENEQFF.

This clonotype was seen ten or more times. The V call is TRBV2, the J call TRBJ2-7, with D hard to call. The CDR3 has 13 residues. V lost 5 bases to trimming and J lost 1 base, with 9 bases between them. Germline CDR1 SNHLY, CDR2 FYNNEI. CDR3 DNA: TGTGCCAGCAGTCCCGTGGGTTCCTACGAGCAGTACTTC. The encoded protein is CASSPVGSYEQYF.

This clonotype appeared many times. This chain uses TRBV11-1 with TRBJ2-3; 8 bases line up with TRBD1. CDR1 is SGHAT, CDR2 FQDESV, per germline (reference sequence). CDR3 length equals 16 residues. J gave up 3 bases and V 5 bases, and 10 bases lay outside the gene matches. CDR3 residues: CASSLRTGIVTDTQYF. In DNA, the CDR3 is TGTGCCAGCAGCCTTCGGACAGGGATCGTGACAGATACGCAGTATTTT.